This record looks at one T cell receptor (beta chain) sequence and its context. Each sample yielded at least 7 million isolated PBMCs. The authors extracted at least 5 micrograms of total RNA per sample. This entry is derived from a study of blood T cells in healthy people across ages. Using a J-beta primer mix together with a sample-barcoded 5' primer, a second PCR was run for roughly 6 to 12 cycles. Each of the cDNA molecules was tagged by a template-switch adaptor with 12 random nucleotides. One entry per CDR3 protein results from TCRdb running MiXCR on the 5' RACE reads. The data hold roughly 830,000 distinct CDR3 sequences, with 62% observed a single time. The CDR3 is 14 residues long. Germline V lookup: CDR1 MGHDK, CDR2 SYGVNS.

This receptor was identified in a man aged 25-40 years in good health. Sample: blood. The chain combines TRBV25-1 with TRBJ2-4; D not certain. The J call may be wrong; the DNA end is better matched by TRBJ2-7. The DNA for the CDR3 is TGTGCCAGCAGTGATTCGACACCCGTCTACGAGCAGTACTTC. It yields the protein CASSDSTPVYEQYF.